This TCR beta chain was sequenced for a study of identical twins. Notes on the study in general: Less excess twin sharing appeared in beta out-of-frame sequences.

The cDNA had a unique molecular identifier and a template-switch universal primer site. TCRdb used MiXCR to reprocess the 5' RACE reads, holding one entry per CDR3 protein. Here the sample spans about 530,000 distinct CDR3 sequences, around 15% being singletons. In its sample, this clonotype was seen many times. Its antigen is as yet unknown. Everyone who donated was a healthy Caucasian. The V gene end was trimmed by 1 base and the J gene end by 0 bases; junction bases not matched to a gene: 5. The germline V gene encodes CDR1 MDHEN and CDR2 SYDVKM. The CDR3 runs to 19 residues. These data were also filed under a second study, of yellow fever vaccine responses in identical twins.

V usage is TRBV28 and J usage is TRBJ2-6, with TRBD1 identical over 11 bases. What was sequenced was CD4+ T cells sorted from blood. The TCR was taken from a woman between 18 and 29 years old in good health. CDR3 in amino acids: CASSLYRDRGYSGANVLTF. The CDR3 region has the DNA TGTGCCAGCAGTTTATATAGGGACAGGGGGTACTCTGGGGCCAACGTCCTGACTTTC.